Below are 5 T cell receptor beta chains sequenced from a single sample in a study of cytomegalovirus exposure and HLA in healthy donors. PCR used 60 Vbeta primers and 13 Jbeta primers. The repertoire was sequenced with immunoSEQ multiplex PCR; TCRdb's copy has only in-frame clones and lacks some. The sample holds 150,000 to 200,000 clones, approximately 73% seen once. Sequenced material: PBMCs. These receptors were obtained from a woman younger than 30 in good health and CMV-seropositive.

Written as DNA, the CDR3 is TGTGCCAGCAGTTTTGGGACTAGCGGGGGCTACCAAGAGACCCAGTACTTC. Protein sequence: CASSFGTSGGYQETQYF. The rearrangement joins TRBV5-6 to TRBJ2-5; 14 bases line up with TRBD2. Trimming removed 5 bases from V and 0 bases from J; junction bases left unmatched: 6. Germline CDR1 SGHDT, CDR2 YYEEEE. The CDR3 runs to 17 residues.

The V and J genes are TRBV7-9 and TRBJ2-1; D not certain. V shed 6 bases and J shed 9 bases, with 21 bases lying between them. The CDR3 sequence is 15 residues long. The germline V gene encodes CDR1 SEHNR and CDR2 FQNEAQ (reference sequence). Here the CDR3 DNA reads TGTGCCAGCAGTTTTCCCCCCGGCGGCGATCTTGAGCAGTTCTTC. This gives the protein CASSFPPGGDLEQFF.

This clone showed up just a few times. The chain combines TRBV11-2 with TRBJ2-3, with TRBD2 as a possible D gene (6 bases). The V gene lost 2 bases and the J gene lost 1 base, with 10 bases spanning the gap. Germline V gene data show CDR1 as SGHAT and CDR2 as FQNNGV. The CDR3 spans 15 residues. The CDR3: CASSLPSGGTDTQYF. CDR3 coding DNA: TGTGCCAGCAGCTTACCCTCGGGGGGCACAGATACGCAGTATTTT. Looking up the rest from reference TRBV11-2 and TRBJ2-3 gives the full variable domain: EAGVAQSPRYKIIEKRQSVAFWCNPISGHATLYWYQQILGQGPKLLIQFQNNGVVDDSQLPKDRFSAERLKGVDSTLKIQPAKLEDSAVYLCASSLPSGGTDTQYFGPGTRLTVL.

This clone was found a few times. This rearrangement joins TRBV7-2 to TRBJ1-1; possible D gene TRBD1, 5 bases. Germline V gene sequence: CDR1 SGHTA, CDR2 FQGNSA. This CDR3 contains 15 residues. The germline V and J ends were trimmed by 4 bases and 5 bases, with 17 bases remaining between them. In DNA, the CDR3 is TGTGCCAGCAGCTCCCCAAGCGGGGGATATACTGAAGCTTTCTTT. Residues: CASSSPSGGYTEAFF.

The chain links TRBV11-2 to TRBJ2-1, with TRBD1 matching over 9 bases. Germline trimming cut 1 base from V and 6 bases from J; bases unmatched to any gene: 10. This CDR3 is 17 amino acids long. In germline, CDR1 is SGHAT, CDR2 FQNNGV. CDR3 protein: CASSLGPGQGRVNEQFF. In DNA, the CDR3 is TGTGCCAGCAGCTTAGGCCCGGGACAGGGAAGGGTCAATGAGCAGTTCTTC.